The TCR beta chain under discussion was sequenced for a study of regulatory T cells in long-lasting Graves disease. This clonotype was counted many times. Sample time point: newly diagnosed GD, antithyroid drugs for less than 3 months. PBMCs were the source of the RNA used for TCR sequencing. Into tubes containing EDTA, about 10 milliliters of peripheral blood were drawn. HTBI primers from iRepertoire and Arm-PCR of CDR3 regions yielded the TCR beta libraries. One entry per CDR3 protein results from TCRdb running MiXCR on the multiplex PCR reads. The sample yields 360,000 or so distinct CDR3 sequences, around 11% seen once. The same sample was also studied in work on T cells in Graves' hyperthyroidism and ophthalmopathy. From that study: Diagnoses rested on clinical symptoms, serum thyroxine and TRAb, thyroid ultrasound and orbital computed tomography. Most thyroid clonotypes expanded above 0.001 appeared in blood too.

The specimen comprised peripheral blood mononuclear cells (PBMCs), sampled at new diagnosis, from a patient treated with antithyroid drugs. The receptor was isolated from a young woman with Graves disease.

CDR3 DNA sequence: TGTGCCAGCAGTCAGGCTACCACAGGGAACCTCCGCTATGGCTACACCTTC. Translating gives CASSQATTGNLRYGYTF. The chain has TRBV27 and TRBJ1-2, with a tentative D call TRBD1 (6 bases). The length of the CDR3 is 17 residues. Trimming took 5 bases from V and 4 from J, leaving 23 bases between them. Per germline, CDR1 MNHEY and CDR2 SMNVEV (reference sequence).